This passage covers 2 T cell receptor beta chains from one sample sequenced in a study of T cells in Graves' hyperthyroidism and ophthalmopathy (dated by TCRdb to 2018 to 2020). Preparation of the library involved multiplex PCR. TCRdb shows the sequencer as Illumina HiSeq 2000. TCR beta CDR3 regions were amplified from RNA transcripts. For the first round of RT-PCR on the TCR CDR3, the HTBI primer set was used together with the Qiagen OneStep RT-PCR kit. TCRdb cleaned the public reads at Q25 with fastp, built clones with MiXCR and kept in-frame beta chains. Every distinct CDR3 protein forms one entry, paired with its most common genes and DNA. The table for this sample lists 500,000 to 650,000 distinct CDR3 sequences; approximately 17% of them were counted only once. The ten largest clones capture about 16% of the sample. Material: blood. The receptors stem from a young woman with Graves' ophthalmopathy.

This clonotype was found many times. The chain has TRBV10-3 and TRBJ1-1; D call uncertain. Deletions cut 0 bases from V and 2 bases from J, with 10 bases between. The CDR3 length is 15 residues. Per germline, CDR1 ENHRY and CDR2 SYGVKD. The CDR3 bases are TGTGCCATCAGTGAGTCGTCGGGGTCCAACACTGAAGCTTTCTTT. It specifies CAISESSGSNTEAFF.

This clonotype was picked up many times. This chain uses TRBV7-9 with TRBJ2-7; D not resolved. From germline, CDR1 is SEHNR and CDR2 FQNEAQ (reference sequence). The CDR3 contains 13 residues. Trimming removed 2 bases at V and 3 bases at J, with 8 bases between. The CDR3 nucleotides read TGTGCCAGCAGCTTACCGGCAGACTACGAGCAGTACTTC. Its protein is CASSLPADYEQYF.